This TCR beta chain was captured by sequencing in a study of blood T cell repertoires in COVID-19. Study summary: Acute and convalescent COVID-19 specimens originated in the United States, Italy and Spain.

This CDR3 region has 13 residues. Germline CDR1 SGHTA, CDR2 FQGTGA. Trimming cost V 4 bases and J 6 bases; bases outside gene matches: 5. Original handling: Scientists estimated how many nucleated cells there were by amplifying reference gene primers. Profiling relied on immunoSEQ multiplex PCR, and the TCRdb table lists in-frame clones only, not all of them. V and J calls and clone size are as listed in that table; D and trimming were resolved from the DNA. Among approximately 270,000 clones listed, roughly 88% were seen once. The receptor comes from a human donor with COVID-19, enrolled during active disease. The donor label of this sample is uncertain. The J gene is TRBJ1-1, the V gene TRBV7-3; TRBD1 matches at 7 bases. Sample: peripheral blood. The CDR3 region has the DNA TGTGCCAGCAGCTCCACAGGGGAGGCTGAAGCTTTCTTT. It encodes CASSSTGEAEAFF.